This TCR beta chain was observed in a study of T cell responses to AZD1222 COVID-19 vaccine. V was clipped by 5 bases and J by 4 bases; unmatched bases: 8. The CDR3 consists of 15 residues. Germline CDR1 is LNHDA and CDR2 is SQIVND (reference sequence). Findings of the study overall: Baseline antibody screening turned up just a handful of seropositive AZD1222 recipients.

This clone was counted once. Its antigen is unknown. Using immunoSEQ multiplex PCR, the repertoire was profiled, and TCRdb retains in-frame clones only, with some absent. Here the sample spans about 120,000 clones, 88% being singletons. Researchers grouped second doses given at about 4 or about 12 weeks into one pool. This sequence originates from an adult who received the AZD1222 COVID-19 vaccine. The starting material was peripheral blood, obtained 28 days after the second AZD1222 dose. This rearrangement joins TRBV19 to TRBJ1-5; 7 positions agree with TRBD1. The CDR3: CASSSRQGSNQPQHF. The CDR3 nucleotides read TGTGCCAGTAGTTCCCGACAGGGTTCGAATCAGCCCCAGCATTTT. Filled out from reference TRBV19 and TRBJ1-5, the complete variable domain reads DGGITQSPKYLFRKEGQNVTLSCEQNLNHDAMYWYRQDPGQGLRLIYYSQIVNDFQKGDIAEGYSVSREKKESFPLTVTSAQKNPTAFYLCASSSRQGSNQPQHFGDGTRLSIL.